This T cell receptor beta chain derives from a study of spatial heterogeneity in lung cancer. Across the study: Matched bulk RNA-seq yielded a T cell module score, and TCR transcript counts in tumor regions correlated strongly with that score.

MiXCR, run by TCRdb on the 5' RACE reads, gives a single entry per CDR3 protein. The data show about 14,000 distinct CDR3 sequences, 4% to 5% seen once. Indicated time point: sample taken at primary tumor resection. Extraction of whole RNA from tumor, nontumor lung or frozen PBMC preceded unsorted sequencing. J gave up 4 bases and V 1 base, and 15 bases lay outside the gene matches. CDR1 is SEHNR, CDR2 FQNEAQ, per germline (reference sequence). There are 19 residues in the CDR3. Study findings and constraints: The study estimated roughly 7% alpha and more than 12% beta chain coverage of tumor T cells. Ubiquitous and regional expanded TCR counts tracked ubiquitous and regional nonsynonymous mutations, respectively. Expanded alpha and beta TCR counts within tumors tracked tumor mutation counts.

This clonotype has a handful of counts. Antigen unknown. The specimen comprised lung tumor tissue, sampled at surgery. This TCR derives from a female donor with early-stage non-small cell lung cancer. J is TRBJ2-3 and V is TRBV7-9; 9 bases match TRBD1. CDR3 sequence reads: CASSLEFGIRDRVADTQYF. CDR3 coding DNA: TGTGCCAGCAGCTTAGAATTCGGGATCCGGGACAGGGTGGCAGATACGCAGTATTTT. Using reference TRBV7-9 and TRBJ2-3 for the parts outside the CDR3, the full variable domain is DTGVSQNPRHKITKRGQNVTFRCDPISEHNRLYWYRQTLGQGPEFLTYFQNEAQLEKSRLLSDRFSAERPKGSFSTLEIQRTEQGDSAMYLCASSLEFGIRDRVADTQYFGPGTRLTVL.